This record covers a single TCR beta chain. Antigen specificity is unknown. Germline V lookup: CDR1 SGDLS, CDR2 YYNGEE. The length of the CDR3 is 14 residues. This sample is drawn from a study of T cells expressing NK-cell markers. Study background: Sorted T-cell subsets CD3+CD56+NKG2C+, CD3+CD56+NKG2C- and CD3+CD56-NKG2C+ were TCR beta-sequenced. Sequenced donors, eight in total, included seven who were HCMV-seropositive and one who was seronegative. Study-wide findings and caveats: Dominant NKG2C+ clonotypes were found to form about 1.0-7.5% of CD8+ T cells in about six donors.

From its re-call of the 5' RACE reads, TCRdb lists each CDR3 protein once, without DNA. This sample's table reports about 110,000 distinct CDR3 sequences. V gene TRBV9 combines with J gene TRBJ2-5; TCRdb's D call of TRBD1 is untestable without DNA. This receptor was taken from a woman aged 18 to 75 in good health. Material: blood T cells: a sorted CD56 or NKG2C T cell subset, CD4+ or CD8+ T cells, or bulk PBMC T cells (not recorded which). The chain's CDR3 is CASSVEDSQETQYF.